These 21 T cell receptor beta chains were all obtained from the same sample, sequenced in a study of cytomegalovirus exposure and HLA in healthy donors. PCR employed 60 Vbeta and 13 Jbeta primers. Sequencing was performed with immunoSEQ multiplex PCR; in TCRdb, only in-frame clones are kept and a portion is missing. This sample carries roughly 230,000 clones, just under 80% of them seen once, and the ten largest clones take about 0.5%. The sample was PBMCs. Receptors originate from a boy aged 5-17 years in good health and CMV-seronegative.

The chain links TRBV5-1 to TRBJ2-7, with D maybe TRBD1 (5 bases). Trimming shortened V by 3 bases and J by 10 bases, and 20 bases separated the two germline ends. The length of the CDR3 is 14 residues. CDR1 is SGHRS and CDR2 is YFSETQ in the germline V gene. CDR3 region: CASSYGQGLGYQYF. The DNA of the CDR3 is TGCGCCAGCAGCTACGGACAAGGCTTAGGATATCAGTACTTC. Using reference TRBV5-1 and TRBJ2-7 for the parts outside the CDR3, the full variable domain is KAGVTQTPRYLIKTRGQQVTLSCSPISGHRSVSWYQQTPGQGLQFLFEYFSETQRNKGNFPGRFSGRQFSNSRSEMNVSTLELGDSALYLCASSYGQGLGYQYFGPGTRLTVT.

With regard to this clone: Mismatch with germline at one junction end may stem from a read error. This chain connects TRBV7-9 to TRBJ1-1; D not resolved. The CDR3 runs 12 residues. Germline assignment: CDR1 SEHNR and CDR2 FQNEAQ (reference sequence). The CDR3 loop is CSSSIRDTEAFF. CDR3 bases: TGTTCCAGCAGCATTCGGGACACTGAAGCTTTCTTT.

The gene calls are TRBV5-4 and TRBJ1-2; the D gene is possibly TRBD1 (6 bases). V was trimmed by 0 bases and J by 7 bases, leaving 19 bases between them. The CDR3 length is 16 residues. From germline, CDR1 is SGHNT and CDR2 YYREEE (reference sequence). This CDR3 reads CASSLGPAGASGGYTF. For the CDR3, the DNA is TGTGCCAGCAGCTTGGGTCCGGCAGGGGCGTCGGGTGGCTACACCTTC.

The chain links TRBV30 to TRBJ2-4; D unclear. Germline V gene sequence: CDR1 GTSNPN, CDR2 SVGIG (reference sequence). Deletions cut 0 bases from V and 10 bases from J, with 10 bases between. The CDR3 totals 12 residues. CDR3 DNA sequence: TGTGCCTGGAGTGTAACAGTGTTGATTCAGTACTTC. Its protein product is CAWSVTVLIQYF.

V gene TRBV7-7 combines with J gene TRBJ2-2, with 7 positions matching TRBD1. With 6 bases clipped from V and 15 bases from J, the junction kept 13 bases outside the gene matches. CDR3 length: 13 amino acids. Germline loops: CDR1 SSHAT, CDR2 FNYEAQ (reference sequence). The CDR3 here is CASSSSPGQKVFF. DNA of the CDR3: TGTGCCAGCAGTTCATCTCCGGGACAGAAGGTGTTTTTT.

The count of this clone is one. The chain carries TRBV19 and TRBJ2-1, with 12 bases that match TRBD2. J was trimmed by 9 bases and V by 5 bases; bases with no gene match: 11. The CDR3 extends over 16 amino acids. Germline loops: CDR1 LNHDA, CDR2 SQIVND (reference sequence). DNA for the CDR3: TGTGCCAGTAGTTTTGGTCTAGCGGGAGGGGAGGGTGAGCAGTTCTTC. It specifies CASSFGLAGGEGEQFF.

This sequence joins TRBV6-1 and TRBJ1-6; D is possibly TRBD1 (6 bases). With 4 bases removed from V and 9 bases from J, the gap between germline ends came to 19 bases. CDR1 and CDR2 (germline): MNHNS, SASEGT. The CDR3 spans 16 residues. Here the CDR3 DNA reads TGTGCCAGCAGTGGAACCCACAGGGTAATCGCTTCACCCCTCCACTTT. Its translation is CASSGTHRVIASPLHF.

This rearrangement joins TRBV11-3 to TRBJ2-7; D is unresolved. Germline values: CDR1 SGHNT, CDR2 YENEEA. The V end was cut by 0 bases, the J end by 5 bases, with 14 bases between. The CDR3 length is 15 residues. The CDR3 DNA follows: TGTGCCAGCAGCTTAGAGATAGCCGCGTACCACGAGCAGTACTTC. It is translated as CASSLEIAAYHEQYF.

This chain links TRBV10-3 with TRBJ2-7; weak D call: TRBD2 (5 bases). Germline values: CDR1 ENHRY, CDR2 SYGVKD. The CDR3 extends over 15 amino acids. Deletions cut 3 bases from V and 3 bases from J, with 15 bases between. The CDR3 bases are TGTGCCATCAGTGAACCTCCGACCGGGGACTACGAGCAGTACTTC. This codes for CAISEPPTGDYEQYF.

V is TRBV7-8 and J is TRBJ2-7, with a weak D call TRBD1 (6 bases). Germline V gives CDR1 SGHVS, CDR2 FQNEAQ. The V and J ends lost 5 bases and 7 bases respectively, with 15 bases between them. The CDR3 loop spans 13 amino acids. CDR3 sequence (DNA): TGTGCCAGCAGCCCGCGGCAGGGGCGGGAGCAGTACTTC. Protein: CASSPRQGREQYF.

The genes are TRBV29-1 and TRBJ2-7; D gene uncertain. Per the germline V gene, CDR1 is SQVTM and CDR2 is ANQGSEA. V gave up 5 bases and J gave up 2 bases, with 16 bases separating them. The CDR3 extends over 14 amino acids. This chain's CDR3 is CSVPVPGHAYEQYF. The CDR3 nucleotides are TGCAGCGTTCCCGTACCAGGCCATGCCTACGAGCAGTACTTC.

The rearrangement links TRBV7-9 to TRBJ2-7, with D possibly being TRBD2 (6 bases). The CDR3 runs 13 residues. Germline V gene lookup returns CDR1 SEHNR and CDR2 FQNEAQ (reference sequence). V was cut by 11 bases and J by 2 bases, with 16 bases left in between. CDR3 bases: TGTGCCGGACACGGACGGGAGCCCTACGAGCAGTACTTC. It yields the protein CAGHGREPYEQYF. Based on the CDR3 plus reference TRBV7-9 and TRBJ2-7, the full variable domain is DTGVSQNPRHKITKRGQNVTFRCDPISEHNRLYWYRQTLGQGPEFLTYFQNEAQLEKSRLLSDRFSAERPKGSFSTLEIQRTEQGDSAMYLCAGHGREPYEQYFGPGTRLTVT.

The rearrangement uses TRBV5-1 and TRBJ1-1; TRBD1 agrees at 9 bases. Per germline, CDR1 SGHRS and CDR2 YFSETQ. V lost 4 bases to trimming and J lost 0 bases; unmatched junction nucleotides: 7. The CDR3 consists of 16 residues. CDR3 sequence reads: CASSTGQGLLNTEAFF. In DNA form, the CDR3 reads TGCGCCAGCAGCACCGGACAGGGGCTACTGAACACTGAAGCTTTCTTT.

The CDR3 coding sequence is TGCGCCAGCAGCCAAGATCCTGGGCGGGGCGGGGAGCTGTTTTTT. This sequence encodes CASSQDPGRGGELFF. The chain recombines TRBV4-1 with TRBJ2-2, with D possibly TRBD2 on 6 matching bases. Germline-derived CDR1 and CDR2 are MGHRA and YSYEKL. V shed 0 bases and J shed 7 bases, with 12 bases lying between them. The CDR3 is 15 amino acids.

This chain joins TRBV5-6 and TRBJ1-4; D remains unclear. With 2 bases removed from V and 8 bases from J, the gap between germline ends came to 13 bases. CDR3 length: 14 residues. Germline lookup yields CDR1 SGHDT and CDR2 YYEEEE. CDR3 coding DNA: TGTGCCAGCAGCTTAATAGCGGGCGGGGAAAAACTGTTTTTT. It yields the protein CASSLIAGGEKLFF.

The chain joins TRBV7-8 to TRBJ2-7; 11 bases map to TRBD2. Germline V gives CDR1 SGHVS, CDR2 FQNEAQ. CDR3 length: 14 amino acids. The J segment lost 6 bases and the V segment lost 4 bases, leaving 5 bases of the junction unmatched. CDR3 in amino acids: CASSSLAGAAEQYF. The CDR3 nucleotides are TGTGCCAGCAGCTCACTAGCGGGAGCCGCCGAGCAGTACTTC.

Regarding this clone: The junction departs from germline at one end; a sequencing error may be responsible. The sample contains more than one DNA sequence encoding this CDR3. The V call is TRBV27, the J call TRBJ1-2; TRBD1 aligns across 9 bases. This CDR3 region has 19 residues. CDR1 and CDR2 from the germline V gene are MNHEY and SMNVEV (reference sequence). The DNA for the CDR3 is TGCGCCAGCAGTTTATGGACTCACAAGACCGGGACAGGGTTCGGCGGCTACACCTTC. Amino acids: CASSLWTHKTGTGFGGYTF.

The chain has TRBV18 and TRBJ2-1, with TRBD1 matching over 9 bases. The ends lost 6 bases at V and 5 bases at J; junction bases unmatched: 11. CDR1 KGHSH and CDR2 LQKENI come from the germline V gene. The CDR3 is 16 amino acids. CDR3 DNA sequence: TGTGCCAGCTCGTCTACCGGGACAGGGTCCAACAATGAGCAGTTCTTC. Translation gives CASSSTGTGSNNEQFF. Together with reference TRBV18 and TRBJ2-1, the CDR3 gives the full variable domain: NAGVMQNPRHLVRRRGQEARLRCSPMKGHSHVYWYRQLPEEGLKFMVYLQKENIIDESGMPKERFSAEFPKEGPSILRIQQVVRGDSAAYFCASSSTGTGSNNEQFFGPGTRLTVL.

This chain connects TRBV6-4 to TRBJ2-6; TRBD2 is a possible D gene (5 bases). Trimming cost V 5 bases and J 0 bases, with 17 bases left between them. CDR3 size: 18 residues. Per the germline V gene, CDR1 is MRHNA and CDR2 is SNTAGT. As DNA, the CDR3 is TGTGCCAGCAGTCCCCGACAATATACTAGCTCTGGGGCCAACGTCCTGACTTTC. Translated, it gives CASSPRQYTSSGANVLTF.

The gene calls are TRBV6-1 and TRBJ1-5; TRBD1 is a possible D gene (5 bases). The CDR3 has 14 amino acids. Per germline, CDR1 MNHNS and CDR2 SASEGT. V lost 7 bases and J lost 8, with 18 bases in between. The CDR3: CASTPSGGGEPQHF. In DNA form, the CDR3 reads TGTGCCAGCACTCCGTCTGGGGGGGGAGAGCCCCAGCATTTT.

This chain links TRBV10-3 with TRBJ2-2; 7 bases map to TRBD1. V shed 10 bases, J shed 2 bases, and the junction held 10 bases outside the gene matches. Germline V gene lookup returns CDR1 ENHRY and CDR2 SYGVKD. The CDR3 is 15 amino acids. This CDR3 is CASYETGHNTGELFF. DNA of the CDR3: TGTGCCAGTTACGAGACAGGGCACAACACCGGGGAGCTGTTTTTT.